This TCR beta chain was obtained from a study of Graves' ophthalmopathy and Graves' hyperthyroidism. Study results and limitations: Most thyroid clonotypes expanded beyond 0.001 frequency were also found in blood.

This clonotype came up many times. Antigen: not known. J gave up 2 bases and V 2 bases, and 12 bases lay outside the gene matches. The CDR3 sequence is 17 residues long. Germline V gene lookup returns CDR1 MNHEY and CDR2 SVGAGI. Investigators amplified TCR beta CDR3 regions from RNA transcripts. RT-PCR in the first round used HTBI primers; a second-round multiplex PCR followed. TCRdb used MiXCR to reprocess the multiplex PCR reads, holding one entry per CDR3 protein. The sample has about 410,000 distinct CDR3 sequences; around 20% are singletons. The sample comprised peripheral blood. The source is a woman aged 18 to 35 with Graves' ophthalmopathy. The chain joins TRBV6-5 to TRBJ2-7, with 7 bases fitting TRBD1. CDR3 protein: CASSYPPGQPRAYEQYF. Written as DNA, the CDR3 is TGTGCCAGCAGTTACCCCCCGGGACAGCCACGGGCCTACGAGCAGTACTTC.